This record concerns one T cell receptor (beta chain) sequence. Its antigen is undetermined. These data originate in a study of Ad26.COV2.S vaccination and SARS-CoV-2 variants. Sequencing used immunoSEQ multiplex PCR; TCRdb keeps in-frame clones, though not all of them. The table includes about 410,000 clones, about 92% detected once. From germline, CDR1 is SEHNR and CDR2 FQNEAQ (reference sequence). The CDR3 sequence is 14 residues long. The germline V and J ends were trimmed by 5 bases and 2 bases, with 13 bases remaining between them. Study conclusions and caveats: Using TCR breadth and depth analyses may have led to underestimated total T cell responses.

Treatment defined: 19 received Ad26.COV2.S at low or high dose, single or two shots; about 5 received placebo; per-sample allocation not given. The study sampled participants on day 63 after the first vaccine or placebo injection. This adult donor, from Boston, was 18-55 years old. The receptor's source is a person aged 18-60 years who received the Ad26.COV2.S COVID-19 vaccine or a placebo. Source: peripheral blood, taken in a trial of Ad26.COV2.S vaccine versus placebo. This chain joins TRBV7-9 and TRBJ2-7; D may match TRBD1 or TRBD2 (5 bases each). The CDR3 is CASSPRDVTYEQYF. CDR3 DNA: TGTGCCAGCAGCCCCCGGGACGTTACCTACGAGCAGTACTTC.